This is a list of T cell receptor beta chains from one sample in a study of cytomegalovirus exposure and HLA in healthy donors. Generated by immunoSEQ multiplex PCR, the TCRdb table keeps only in-frame clones and is missing some. The top ten clones hold about 2.5% of a sample with 150,000 to 200,000 clones, just over 70% of them seen once. The sample consisted of PBMCs. These receptors originate from a human donor in good health. CDR3s include the opening cysteine and the closing phenylalanine or tryptophan. D genes are given only for firm matches. Clone size is shown for a subset of rows, as once, few, many or a class of expanded clone.

v_gene	j_gene	d_gene	abundance	CDR3aa	CDR3nt
TRBV19	TRBJ2-7	TRBD1	-	CASSIEGQASYEQYF	TGTGCCAGTAGTATAGAGGGACAGGCGTCCTACGAGCAGTACTTC
TRBV5-1	TRBJ1-1	-	-	CASSLETGVNAFF	TGCGCCAGCAGCTTGGAAACGGGAGTGAATGCTTTCTTT
TRBV2	TRBJ2-7	TRBD2	few	CASSPTRAGGLYEQYF	TGTGCCAGCAGCCCGACTAGGGCGGGGGGGCTCTACGAGCAGTACTTC
TRBV30	TRBJ2-7	TRBD1	-	CAWAGGTGLYEQYF	TGTGCCTGGGCCGGCGGGACAGGGTTGTATGAGCAGTACTTC
TRBV18	TRBJ1-2	-	-	CASSPDPGGSYGYTF	TGTGCCAGCTCACCGGATCCCGGGGGGAGCTATGGCTACACCTTC
TRBV7-8	TRBJ2-3	TRBD2	-	CASSGLAGGGTQYF	TGTGCCAGCAGTGGACTAGCGGGGGGTGGCACGCAGTATTTT
TRBV5-6	TRBJ1-5	-	-	CASSLGYSQGREPQHF	TGTGCCAGCAGCTTGGGTTATAGTCAGGGGAGGGAGCCCCAGCATTTT
TRBV5-1	TRBJ2-7	TRBD1	-	CASSSGTGGPEQYF	TGCGCCAGCAGTTCCGGGACAGGGGGTCCCGAGCAGTACTTC
TRBV20-1	TRBJ2-4	-	once	CSARGGRMEYF	TGCAGTGCTAGAGGGGGGCGGATGGAGTACTTC
TRBV4-3	TRBJ2-1	TRBD2	-	CASSQELAVNEQFF	TGCGCCAGCAGCCAAGAACTAGCGGTCAATGAGCAGTTCTTC
TRBV5-5	TRBJ2-5	-	-	CASSRSPRDQETQYF	TGTGCCAGCAGCAGATCCCCGCGGGACCAAGAGACCCAGTACTTC
TRBV11-3	TRBJ2-2	TRBD1	-	CASSGQGGTGELFF	TGTGCCAGCAGCGGACAGGGTGGCACCGGGGAGCTGTTTTTT
TRBV6-5	TRBJ2-3	-	-	CASSLGSTTDTQYF	TGTGCCAGCAGTTTGGGCTCGACCACAGATACGCAGTATTTT
TRBV4-1	TRBJ1-2	-	-	CASSQAPGPNYGYTF	TGCGCCAGCAGCCAAGCGCCTGGGCCCAACTATGGCTACACCTTC
TRBV6-4	TRBJ2-2	TRBD1	-	CASSDSGGAPGELFF	TGTGCCAGCAGTGACTCAGGGGGCGCCCCCGGGGAGCTGTTTTTT
TRBV27	TRBJ1-6	-	few	CASSRTVNSPLHF	TGTGCCAGCAGTAGGACAGTTAATTCACCCCTCCACTTT
TRBV6-6	TRBJ2-5	TRBD1	-	CASTPTGGDQETQYF	TGTGCCAGCACCCCGACAGGGGGCGACCAAGAGACCCAGTACTTC
TRBV6-1	TRBJ2-3	-	-	CASRGAPDTQYF	TGTGCCAGCAGGGGGGCCCCAGATACGCAGTATTTT
TRBV7-2	TRBJ2-3	TRBD2	-	CASSLAGGTSGGHLDTQYF	TGTGCCAGCAGCTTAGCGGGGGGGACTAGCGGGGGGCACCTGGATACGCAGTATTTT
TRBV4-2	TRBJ2-3	TRBD2	-	CASSPRLAGPFADTQYF	TGTGCCAGCAGCCCACGACTAGCGGGGCCCTTTGCCGATACGCAGTATTTT
TRBV5-6	TRBJ1-1	TRBD1	-	CASSLLTTGGANTEAFF	TGTGCCAGCAGCTTGCTCACAACAGGGGGCGCGAACACTGAAGCTTTCTTT
TRBV6-4	TRBJ2-3	-	-	CASSRLNGSDTQYF	TGTGCCAGCAGCCGACTCAATGGGTCAGATACGCAGTATTTT
TRBV11-2	TRBJ1-6	-	-	CASTSGSYNSPLHF	TGTGCCAGCACCTCCGGCTCCTATAATTCACCCCTCCACTTT
TRBV7-9	TRBJ2-3	TRBD1	few	CASSFSGQGVADTQYF	TGTGCCAGCAGCTTCTCGGGACAGGGTGTCGCAGATACGCAGTATTTT
TRBV30	TRBJ1-2	TRBD1	-	CAWSEGAGYTF	TGTGCCTGGAGTGAGGGGGCCGGCTACACCTTC
TRBV5-1	TRBJ2-3	TRBD1	once	CASSPATGVRRDTQYF	TGCGCCAGCAGCCCGGCGACAGGGGTGAGAAGAGATACGCAGTATTTT
TRBV19	TRBJ1-1	-	-	CASNPPGFGTEAFF	TGTGCCAGTAACCCCCCAGGGTTCGGCACTGAAGCTTTCTTT
TRBV19	TRBJ2-3	TRBD2	-	CASSTSGGYTDTQYF	TGTGCCAGTTCGACTAGCGGGGGGTACACAGATACGCAGTATTTT
TRBV7-2	TRBJ1-3	-	-	CASSLGGPYSGNTIYF	TGTGCCAGCAGCTTAGGGGGCCCTTATTCTGGAAACACCATATATTTT
TRBV7-2	TRBJ1-5	-	-	CASSLAASSNQPQHF	TGTGCCAGCAGCTTAGCAGCCTCTAGCAATCAGCCCCAGCATTTT
TRBV14	TRBJ1-3	-	few	CASSQATTLSGNTIYF	TGTGCCAGCAGCCAGGCTACGACACTCTCTGGAAACACCATATATTTT
TRBV19	TRBJ1-4	-	-	CASSMADRDNEKLFF	TGTGCCAGTAGTATGGCGGACAGAGATAATGAAAAACTGTTTTTT
TRBV2	TRBJ1-3	-	-	CASRRQSSGNTIYF	TGTGCCAGCAGGAGACAGAGCTCTGGAAACACCATATATTTT
TRBV5-4	TRBJ1-2	TRBD1	-	CASSHPDRGYGYTF	TGTGCCAGCAGCCACCCAGACAGGGGCTATGGCTACACCTTC
TRBV11-2	TRBJ2-3	-	-	CASSPRQNTQYF	TGTGCCAGCAGCCCACGACAGAATACGCAGTATTTT
TRBV2	TRBJ2-5	TRBD2	-	CASSMTSGGNHQEAQYF	TGTGCCAGCAGCATGACTAGCGGGGGCAACCACCAAGAGGCCCAGTACTTC
TRBV7-8	TRBJ2-2	-	few	CASSIRGDWDTGELFF	TGTGCCAGCAGCATTCGAGGAGACTGGGACACCGGGGAGCTGTTTTTT
TRBV9	TRBJ2-5	-	-	CASSVAGWETQYF	TGTGCCAGCAGCGTAGCGGGGTGGGAGACCCAGTACTTC
TRBV7-8	TRBJ1-1	TRBD1	-	CASSGPRTGDRNTEAFF	TGTGCCAGCAGCGGACCCCGGACAGGGGATAGGAACACTGAAGCTTTCTTT
TRBV7-2	TRBJ2-7	TRBD2	once	CASSSQSGVNSYEQYF	TGTGCCAGCAGCTCCCAGAGCGGGGTTAACTCCTACGAGCAGTACTTC
TRBV7-6	TRBJ2-3	-	-	CASSLEASETYTDTQYF	TGTGCCAGCAGCTTAGAGGCTAGCGAGACTTACACAGATACGCAGTATTTT
TRBV5-6	TRBJ2-7	TRBD1	-	CASTSVRDRYYEQYF	TGTGCCAGCACCTCAGTCCGGGACAGATACTACGAGCAGTACTTC
TRBV12-5	TRBJ2-7	-	-	CASGLVARGYEQYF	TGTGCTAGTGGTTTGGTGGCCAGGGGCTACGAGCAGTACTTC
TRBV6-5	TRBJ1-1	-	few	CASRETTGRAFF	TGTGCCAGCAGGGAAACAACAGGGAGAGCTTTCTTT
TRBV6-5	TRBJ1-1	-	-	CASSRRGSDTEAFF	TGTGCCAGCAGTCGCAGGGGTTCAGACACTGAAGCTTTCTTT
TRBV5-1	TRBJ2-5	TRBD1	-	CASSTWDRGGLETQYF	TGCGCCAGCAGCACGTGGGACAGGGGTGGCTTGGAGACCCAGTACTTC
TRBV9	TRBJ2-6	TRBD1	few	CASSVGQGAANNVLTF	TGTGCCAGCAGCGTAGGACAGGGGGCGGCCAACAACGTCCTGACTTTC
TRBV5-6	TRBJ1-4	-	-	CASSPRGRNEKLFF	TGTGCCAGCAGCCCCAGAGGGCGTAATGAAAAACTGTTTTTT
TRBV6-1	TRBJ1-2	-	-	CASRVWQNVNYGYTF	TGTGCCAGCAGGGTTTGGCAGAACGTCAACTATGGCTACACCTTC
TRBV6-1	TRBJ2-5	TRBD2	-	CASSESSGGQTQYF	TGTGCCAGCAGTGAGTCTAGCGGGGGACAGACCCAGTACTTC
TRBV18	TRBJ1-6	-	few	CASSPETVNSPLHF	TGTGCCAGCTCACCAGAGACAGTAAATTCACCCCTCCACTTT
TRBV9	TRBJ1-4	-	few	CASSTSGTQNEKLFF	TGTGCCAGCAGCACCTCCGGGACACAAAATGAAAAACTGTTTTTT
TRBV2	TRBJ1-1	-	few	CASSYGILNTEAFF	TGTGCCAGCAGTTACGGGATTCTGAACACTGAAGCTTTCTTT
TRBV19	TRBJ1-3	-	-	CATTPGSVGGGNTIYF	TGTGCCACTACCCCTGGATCGGTCGGCGGTGGAAACACCATATATTTT
TRBV18	TRBJ1-6	-	-	CASSPPTDSEPLHF	TGTGCCAGCTCACCACCAACGGACTCAGAGCCCCTCCACTTT